A single sample is the source of the 6 T cell receptor beta chains below, sequenced in a study of blood T cell repertoires in COVID-19. The method was immunoSEQ multiplex PCR; TCRdb's version includes in-frame clones alone and lacks a portion of them. The data hold approximately 100,000 clones, with roughly 80% observed a single time. Specimen: peripheral blood. Source of these receptors: an elderly woman with active or convalescent COVID-19.

The rearrangement joins TRBV30 to TRBJ1-1; possible D gene TRBD1, 6 bases. This CDR3 contains 13 residues. Germline CDR1 GTSNPN, CDR2 SVGIG (reference sequence). The V end lost 2 bases, the J end lost 5 bases, and 12 bases lay between the germline ends. CDR3 loop: CAWSLGQGTEAFF. In DNA form, the CDR3 reads TGTGCCTGGAGTTTAGGGCAGGGGACTGAAGCTTTCTTT. The full variable domain, completed using reference TRBV30 and TRBJ1-1, is SQTIHQWPATLVQPVGSPLSLECTVEGTSNPNLYWYRQAAGRGLQLLFYSVGIGQISSEVPQNLSASRPQDRQFILSSKKLLLSDSGFYLCAWSLGQGTEAFFGQGTRLTVV.

The rearrangement uses TRBV18 and TRBJ1-2; D unresolved. The ends were cut back, 2 bases at V and 9 bases at J, with 16 bases in the middle. Germline CDR1 and CDR2: KGHSH and LQKENI. This CDR3 comprises 14 residues. The chain's CDR3 is CASSPGGVSDSYTF. The CDR3 coding sequence is TGTGCCAGCTCACCAGGTGGTGTTAGCGATAGCTACACCTTC.

The rearrangement uses TRBV5-1 and TRBJ1-2, with TRBD1 as a possible D gene (5 bases). The CDR3 is 14 amino acids. V dropped 0 bases and J dropped 4 bases, with 10 bases sitting between them. Germline CDR1 SGHRS, CDR2 YFSETQ. The CDR3 DNA reads as TGCGCCAGCAGCTTGGCGCAGGGTCCCTATGGCTACACCTTC. Translating it yields CASSLAQGPYGYTF.

The J gene is TRBJ2-1, the V gene TRBV7-9; 8 bases are a match to TRBD2. The CDR3 contains 15 residues. Germline loops: CDR1 SEHNR, CDR2 FQNEAQ (reference sequence). The J segment lost 7 bases and the V segment lost 5 bases, leaving 10 bases of the junction unmatched. The CDR3 nucleotides are TGTGCCAGCAGCCCCAGACTAGCGAATCAGAATGAGCAGTTCTTC. Translation: CASSPRLANQNEQFF.

The chain combines TRBV29-1 with TRBJ1-3; TRBD1 agrees at 8 bases. V dropped 4 bases and J dropped 0; count of bases not matched to a gene: 11. Per germline, CDR1 SQVTM and CDR2 ANQGSEA. The CDR3 contains 17 residues. The chain's CDR3 is CSVASGTGGYSGNTIYF. CDR3 nucleotides: TGCAGCGTTGCCTCCGGGACAGGCGGTTACTCTGGAAACACCATATATTTT.

The J gene is TRBJ2-2, the V gene TRBV7-9; the match to TRBD1 covers 12 bases. This CDR3 region has 16 residues. With 4 bases clipped from V and 6 bases from J, the junction kept 6 bases outside the gene matches. CDR1 SEHNR and CDR2 FQNEAQ come from the germline V gene (reference sequence). Here the CDR3 reads CASSSGTGGASGELFF. The CDR3 nucleotides are TGTGCCAGCAGCTCCGGGACAGGGGGCGCATCCGGGGAGCTGTTTTTT.